This TCR beta chain was found in a study of monozygotic twins with inflammatory bowel disease. CDR1 is DFQATT, CDR2 SNEGSKA, per germline (reference sequence). This CDR3 has 14 amino acids. TCRdb reprocessed the 5' RACE reads, with one entry per CDR3 protein and no DNA. This table holds some 150,000 distinct CDR3 sequences. The chain is built from TRBV20-1 and TRBJ2-1. The sample comprised blood. The sequence derives from a human donor with ulcerative colitis or Crohn's disease, or a healthy co-twin of an affected twin (not recorded which). CDR3 residues: CSAPTPSSYNEQFF.